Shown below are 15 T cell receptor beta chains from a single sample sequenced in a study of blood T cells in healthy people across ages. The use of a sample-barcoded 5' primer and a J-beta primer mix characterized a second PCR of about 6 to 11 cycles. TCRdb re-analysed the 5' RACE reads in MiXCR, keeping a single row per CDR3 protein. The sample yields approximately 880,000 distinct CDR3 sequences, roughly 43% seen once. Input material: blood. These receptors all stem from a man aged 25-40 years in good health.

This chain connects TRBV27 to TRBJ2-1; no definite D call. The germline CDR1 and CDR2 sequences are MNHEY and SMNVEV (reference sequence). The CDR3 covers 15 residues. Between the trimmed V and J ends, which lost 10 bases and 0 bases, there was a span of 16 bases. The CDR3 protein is CAIRRIPSSYNEQFF. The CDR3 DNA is TGTGCCATCCGTCGCATTCCGAGCTCCTACAATGAGCAGTTCTTC.

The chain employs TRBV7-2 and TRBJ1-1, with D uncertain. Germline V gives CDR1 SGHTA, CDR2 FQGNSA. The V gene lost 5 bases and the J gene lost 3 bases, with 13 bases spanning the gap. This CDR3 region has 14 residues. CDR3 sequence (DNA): TGTGCCAGCAGCCCGCGGGATAGGGACACTGAAGCTTTCTTT. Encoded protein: CASSPRDRDTEAFF.

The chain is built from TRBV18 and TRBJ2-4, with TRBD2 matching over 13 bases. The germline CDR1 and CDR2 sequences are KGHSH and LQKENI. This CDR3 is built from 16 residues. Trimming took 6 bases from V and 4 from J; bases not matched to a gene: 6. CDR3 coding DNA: TGTGCCAGCTCTCCGACTAGCGGGGGGCCAAAAAACATTCAGTACTTC. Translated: CASSPTSGGPKNIQYF.

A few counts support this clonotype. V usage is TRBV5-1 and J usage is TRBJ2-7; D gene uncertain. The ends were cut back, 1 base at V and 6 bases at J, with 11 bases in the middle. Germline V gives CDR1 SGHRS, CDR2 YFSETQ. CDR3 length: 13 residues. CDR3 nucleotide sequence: TGCGCCAGCAGCTTGAATGAGCGAAGCGAGCAGTACTTC. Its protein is CASSLNERSEQYF. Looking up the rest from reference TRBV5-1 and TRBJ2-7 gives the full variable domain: KAGVTQTPRYLIKTRGQQVTLSCSPISGHRSVSWYQQTPGQGLQFLFEYFSETQRNKGNFPGRFSGRQFSNSRSEMNVSTLELGDSALYLCASSLNERSEQYFGPGTRLTVT.

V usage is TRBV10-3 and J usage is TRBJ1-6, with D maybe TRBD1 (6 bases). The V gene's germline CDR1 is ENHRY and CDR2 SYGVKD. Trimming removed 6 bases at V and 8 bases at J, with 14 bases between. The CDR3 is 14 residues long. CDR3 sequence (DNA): TGTGCCATCAGGAACAGGGTCGGTGATTCACCCCTCCACTTT. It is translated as CAIRNRVGDSPLHF.

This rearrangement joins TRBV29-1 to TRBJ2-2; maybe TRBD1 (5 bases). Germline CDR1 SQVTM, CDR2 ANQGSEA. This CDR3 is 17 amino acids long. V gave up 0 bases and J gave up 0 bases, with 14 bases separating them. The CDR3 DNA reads TGCAGCGTTGAAGACCTGACAGACGCCTCGAACACCGGGGAGCTGTTTTTT. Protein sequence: CSVEDLTDASNTGELFF.

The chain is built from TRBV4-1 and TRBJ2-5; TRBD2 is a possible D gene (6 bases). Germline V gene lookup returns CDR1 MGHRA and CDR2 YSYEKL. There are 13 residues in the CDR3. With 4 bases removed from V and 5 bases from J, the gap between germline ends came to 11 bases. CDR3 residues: CASSRLVWETQYF. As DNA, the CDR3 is TGCGCCAGCAGCCGACTAGTCTGGGAGACCCAGTACTTC.

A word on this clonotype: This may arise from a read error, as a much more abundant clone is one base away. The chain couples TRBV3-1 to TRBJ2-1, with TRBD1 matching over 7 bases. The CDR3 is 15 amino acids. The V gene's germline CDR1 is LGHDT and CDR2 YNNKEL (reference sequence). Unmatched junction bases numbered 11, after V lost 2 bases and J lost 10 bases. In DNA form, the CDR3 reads TGTGCCAGCAGCCAAATACCGGGACAGTCCTACGAGCAGTTCTTC. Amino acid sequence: CASSQIPGQSYEQFF.

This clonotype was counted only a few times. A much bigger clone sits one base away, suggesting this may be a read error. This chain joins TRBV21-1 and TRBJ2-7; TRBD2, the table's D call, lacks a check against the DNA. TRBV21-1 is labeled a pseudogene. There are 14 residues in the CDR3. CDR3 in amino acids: CASIGWLDSSEQYF. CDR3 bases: TGTGCCAGCATCGGGTGGCTAGATTCTTCCGAGCAGTACTTC.

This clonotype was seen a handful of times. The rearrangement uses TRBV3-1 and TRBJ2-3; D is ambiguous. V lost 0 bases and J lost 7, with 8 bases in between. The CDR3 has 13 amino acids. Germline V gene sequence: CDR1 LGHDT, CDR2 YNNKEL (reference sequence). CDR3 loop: CASSQDGRNTQYF. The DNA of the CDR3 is TGTGCCAGCAGCCAAGACGGGCGAAATACGCAGTATTTT.

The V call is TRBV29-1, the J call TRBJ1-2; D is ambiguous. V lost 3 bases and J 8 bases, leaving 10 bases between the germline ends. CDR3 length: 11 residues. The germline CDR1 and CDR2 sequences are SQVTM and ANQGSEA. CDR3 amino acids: CSVDLPRGYTF. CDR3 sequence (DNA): TGCAGCGTTGATCTACCGCGGGGCTACACCTTC.

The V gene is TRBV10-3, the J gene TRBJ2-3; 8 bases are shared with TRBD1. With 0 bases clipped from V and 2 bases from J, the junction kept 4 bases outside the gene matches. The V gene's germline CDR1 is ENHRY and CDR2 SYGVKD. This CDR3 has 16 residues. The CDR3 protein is CAISESGQGVTDTQYF. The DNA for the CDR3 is TGTGCCATCAGTGAGTCCGGACAGGGTGTCACAGATACGCAGTATTTT.

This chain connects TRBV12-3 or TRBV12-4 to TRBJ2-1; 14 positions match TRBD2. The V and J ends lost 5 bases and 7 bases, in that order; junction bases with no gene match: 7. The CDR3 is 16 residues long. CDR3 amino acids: CASSIRLAGGINEQFF. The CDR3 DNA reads TGTGCCAGCAGTATCCGACTAGCGGGGGGGATAAATGAGCAGTTCTTC.

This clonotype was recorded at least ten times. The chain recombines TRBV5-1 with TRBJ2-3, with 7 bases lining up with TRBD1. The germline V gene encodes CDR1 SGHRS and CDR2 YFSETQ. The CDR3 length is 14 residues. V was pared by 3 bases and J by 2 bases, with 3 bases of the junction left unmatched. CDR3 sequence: CASSSGQPTDTQYF. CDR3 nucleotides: TGCGCCAGCAGCTCGGGACAGCCCACAGATACGCAGTATTTT.

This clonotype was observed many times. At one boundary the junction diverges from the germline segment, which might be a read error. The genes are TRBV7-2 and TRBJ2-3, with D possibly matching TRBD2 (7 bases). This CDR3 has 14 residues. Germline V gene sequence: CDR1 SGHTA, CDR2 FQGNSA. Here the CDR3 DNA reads TGTGCCAGCACCTTAGGGGGGGACACAGATACGCAGTATTTT. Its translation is CASTLGGDTDTQYF.